This TCR beta chain was captured by sequencing in a study of blood T cell repertoires in COVID-19. Across the whole study: Samples representing acute and convalescent COVID-19 were sourced from the United States, Italy and Spain. PBMCs, B-cell-depleted T cells, or T cells were the source of the cDNA or gDNA that made up the material.

Using immunoSEQ multiplex PCR, the repertoire was profiled, and TCRdb retains in-frame clones only, with some absent. The table has about 56,000 clones, 84% seen once. In regard to this clone: The sample carries other DNA sequences with the same CDR3.

V dropped 6 bases and J dropped 3 bases, with 9 bases sitting between them. CDR3 size: 12 residues. Germline V gene data show CDR1 as SNHLY and CDR2 as FYNNEI. This chain connects TRBV2 to TRBJ2-7; TRBD2 is a possible D gene (5 bases). The TCR sequence derives from a woman of 80 years or more with acute or convalescent COVID-19. The sequencing input was peripheral blood. CDR3 amino acids: CASRAGSYEQYF. The CDR3 bases are TGTGCCAGCAGGGCGGGTAGCTACGAGCAGTACTTC.